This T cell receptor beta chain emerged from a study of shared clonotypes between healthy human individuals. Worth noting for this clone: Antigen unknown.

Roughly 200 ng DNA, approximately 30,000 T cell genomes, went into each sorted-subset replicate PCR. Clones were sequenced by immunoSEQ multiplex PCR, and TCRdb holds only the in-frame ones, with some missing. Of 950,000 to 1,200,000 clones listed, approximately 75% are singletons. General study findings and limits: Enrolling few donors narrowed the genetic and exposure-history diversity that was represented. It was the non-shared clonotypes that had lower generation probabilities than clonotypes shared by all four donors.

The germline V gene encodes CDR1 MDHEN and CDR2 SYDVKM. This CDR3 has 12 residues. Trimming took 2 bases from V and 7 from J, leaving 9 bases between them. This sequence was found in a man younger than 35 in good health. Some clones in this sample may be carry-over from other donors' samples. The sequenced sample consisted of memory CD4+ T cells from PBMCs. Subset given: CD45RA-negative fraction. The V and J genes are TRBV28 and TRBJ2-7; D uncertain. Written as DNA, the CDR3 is TGTGCCAGCAGTTTAAAAGGGCGGGAGCAGTACTTC. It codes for CASSLKGREQYF.